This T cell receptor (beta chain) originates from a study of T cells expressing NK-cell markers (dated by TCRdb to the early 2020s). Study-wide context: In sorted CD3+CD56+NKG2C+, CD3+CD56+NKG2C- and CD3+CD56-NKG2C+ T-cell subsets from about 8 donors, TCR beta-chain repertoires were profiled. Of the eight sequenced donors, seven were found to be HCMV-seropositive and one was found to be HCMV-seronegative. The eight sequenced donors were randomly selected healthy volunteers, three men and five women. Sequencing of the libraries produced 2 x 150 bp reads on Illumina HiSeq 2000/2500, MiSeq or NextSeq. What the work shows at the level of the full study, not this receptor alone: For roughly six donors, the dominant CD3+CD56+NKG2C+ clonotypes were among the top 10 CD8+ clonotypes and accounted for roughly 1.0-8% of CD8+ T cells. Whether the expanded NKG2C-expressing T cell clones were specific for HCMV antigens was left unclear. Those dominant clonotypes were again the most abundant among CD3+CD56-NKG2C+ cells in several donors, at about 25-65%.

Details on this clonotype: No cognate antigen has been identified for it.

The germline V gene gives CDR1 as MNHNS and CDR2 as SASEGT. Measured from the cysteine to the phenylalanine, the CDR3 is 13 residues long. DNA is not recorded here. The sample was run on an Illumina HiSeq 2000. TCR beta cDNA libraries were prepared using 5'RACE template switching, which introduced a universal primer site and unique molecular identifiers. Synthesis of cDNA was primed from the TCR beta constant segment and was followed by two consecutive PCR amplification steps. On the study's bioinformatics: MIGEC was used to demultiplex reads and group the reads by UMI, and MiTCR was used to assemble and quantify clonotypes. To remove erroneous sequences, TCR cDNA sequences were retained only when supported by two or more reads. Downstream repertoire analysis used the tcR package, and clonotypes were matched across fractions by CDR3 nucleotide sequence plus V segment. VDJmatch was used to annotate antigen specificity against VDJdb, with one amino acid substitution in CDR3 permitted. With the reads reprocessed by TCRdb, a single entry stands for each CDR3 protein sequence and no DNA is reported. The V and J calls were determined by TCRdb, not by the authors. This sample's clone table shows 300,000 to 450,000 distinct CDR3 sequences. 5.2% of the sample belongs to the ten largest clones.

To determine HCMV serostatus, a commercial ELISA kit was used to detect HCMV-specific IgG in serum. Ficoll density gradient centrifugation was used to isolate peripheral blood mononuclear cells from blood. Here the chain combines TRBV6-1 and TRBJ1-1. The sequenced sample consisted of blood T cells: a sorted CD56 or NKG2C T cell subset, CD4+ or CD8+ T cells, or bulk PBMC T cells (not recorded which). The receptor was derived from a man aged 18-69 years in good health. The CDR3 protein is CASSERRLTEAFF.